The T cell receptor beta chain under discussion was sequenced for a study of Graves' ophthalmopathy and Graves' hyperthyroidism. The wider study: Ahead of any treatment, peripheral blood was obtained at the initial diagnosis.

This clonotype was seen many times. What it binds is unknown. From fresh peripheral blood, approximately 10 ml in volume, the PBMCs were obtained. TCR beta CDR3 amplification used RNA transcripts. First-round RT-PCR employed HTBI primers, with a second-round multiplex PCR after it. TCRdb reprocessed the multiplex PCR reads with MiXCR, giving one entry per CDR3 protein. Of 150,000 to 200,000 distinct CDR3 sequences listed, around two fifths are singletons. V shed 6 bases and J 5 bases; nucleotides not matched to a gene: 9. The CDR3 totals 14 residues. CDR1 and CDR2 from the germline V gene are ENHRY and SYGVKD. Study-wide findings and caveats: Most thyroid clonotypes with frequency above 0.001 were detected in blood too. Ophthalmopathy progression predictions by the model showed 72.22% specificity and about 70% sensitivity.

The sample was peripheral blood. The sequence derives from a man aged 30 to 39 with Graves' ophthalmopathy. J is TRBJ2-7 and V is TRBV10-3; TRBD1 aligns across 8 bases. CDR3 residues: CAISLSWTGNEQYF. The CDR3 nucleotides read TGTGCCATCAGCCTATCCTGGACAGGGAACGAGCAGTACTTC.